This record covers a single T cell receptor (beta chain). The data were produced by immunoSEQ multiplex PCR, yet TCRdb's version contains in-frame clones alone and is incomplete. The table shows 2 million to 2.5 million clones, with roughly 90% occurring only once. This specimen comes from a study of shared clonotypes between healthy human individuals. CDR1 SGHKS and CDR2 YYEKEE come from the germline V gene (reference sequence). V gave up 4 bases and J gave up 1 base, with 15 bases separating them. This CDR3 is built from 15 residues. The chain uses TRBV5-5 and TRBJ2-7; a possible D gene is TRBD1 (6 bases). Sequencing was done on a sample of naive CD4+ T cells from PBMCs. Indicated subset: CD45RA+ positively selected. This TCR came from a man aged 18 to 29 in good health. Some clones in this sample may be carry-over from other donors' samples. This chain's CDR3 is CASSPQGRISYEQYF. CDR3 bases: TGTGCCAGCAGCCCCCAGGGGCGGATTTCCTACGAGCAGTACTTC.